The clone carrying this TCR beta chain has more than one count but fewer than ten. The data were obtained in a study of shared clonotypes between healthy human individuals. Clones were sequenced by immunoSEQ multiplex PCR, and TCRdb holds only the in-frame ones, with some missing. This repertoire shows roughly 2,000,000 clones, about 93% found once; its top ten account for 1.5% to 2%. This CDR3 is built from 16 residues. V was pared by 5 bases and J by 2 bases, with 8 bases of the junction left unmatched. CDR1 and CDR2 (germline): SEHNR, FQNEAQ (reference sequence). Naive CD8 populations comprised CD45RO-negative cells positively selected for CCR7, excluding terminally differentiated effector memory CD45RA+ cells.

The origin of this receptor is a man aged 18 to 30 in good health. Some clones in this sample may be carry-over from other donors' samples. The chain carries TRBV7-9 and TRBJ2-4; TRBD2 agrees at 8 bases. Sequenced material: naive CD8+ T cells from PBMCs. CDR3 residues: CASSLSGSRTKNIQYF. CDR3 in DNA: TGTGCCAGCAGCCTCAGCGGGAGTCGGACCAAAAACATTCAGTACTTC.